The source of this TCR beta chain is a study of T cells in localized non-small cell lung cancer. Study conclusions and caveats: Longer overall survival was associated with a higher density of T cells in the blood. Compared with tumor, uninvolved adjacent lung displayed greater T cell clonality, ranking highest overall.

The junction had 10 bases not matched to a gene; V was cut back by 6 bases and J by 0 bases. CDR1 SNHLY and CDR2 FYNNEI come from the germline V gene. This CDR3 comprises 17 residues. Generated by immunoSEQ multiplex PCR, the TCRdb table keeps only in-frame clones and is missing some. Of 70,000 to 100,000 clones in the sample, around 81% are singletons; the top ten hold 7.5% to 10%. On this clone: Antigen unknown.

The specimen was peripheral blood, collected before any cancer treatment. This chain joins TRBV2 and TRBJ2-7, with TRBD2 identical over 11 bases. The source of this sequence is an older female donor with stage I lung adenocarcinoma. The CDR3 DNA follows: TGTGCCAGCAGCATCCCGACTAGCGGGGCGAGCTCCTACGAGCAGTACTTC. It is translated as CASSIPTSGASSYEQYF. The full variable domain, its missing parts supplied by reference TRBV2 and TRBJ2-7, is EPEVTQTPSHQVTQMGQEVILRCVPISNHLYFYWYRQILGQKVEFLVSFYNNEISEKSEIFDDQFSVERPDGSNFTLKIRSTKLEDSAMYFCASSIPTSGASSYEQYFGPGTRLTVT.